Following are 27 T cell receptor beta chains from one sample sequenced in a study of beta chain features in type 1 diabetes. Their antigen targets remain unknown. Expressed TCRB transcripts were sequenced because the isolated RNA had all been reverse transcribed beforehand. Measured with immunoSEQ multiplex PCR; TCRdb has only the in-frame clones, and not every one. Here the sample spans around 710,000 clones, 9.5% to 15% being singletons. General study points: In every one of the four CD4+ subsets, TCRB CDR3s were moderately but significantly shorter in Type 1 diabetes patients.

Material: naive CD4+ T cells from blood. The receptor set was obtained from a young man with type 1 diabetes.

The J gene is TRBJ2-5, the V gene TRBV25-1; 7 bases map to TRBD1. The last part of the DNA fits TRBJ2-7 better; the J call may be wrong. There are 15 residues in the CDR3. CDR1 is MGHDK, CDR2 SYGVNS, per germline. CDR3: CASSDPGTASYEQYF. The CDR3 DNA is TGTGCCAGCAGTGACCCCGGGACAGCCTCCTACGAGCAGTACTTC.

V gene TRBV4-1 combines with J gene TRBJ1-2; no clear D. In germline, CDR1 is MGHRA, CDR2 YSYEKL. The V gene lost 0 bases and the J gene lost 7 bases, with 15 bases spanning the gap. The CDR3 is made up of 15 amino acids. The CDR3 DNA reads TGCGCCAGCAGCCAAGATTGGCCAGCAAAAGGTGGCTACACCTTC. It specifies CASSQDWPAKGGYTF.

The gene calls are TRBV5-6 and TRBJ1-1; D gene unclear. The CDR3 contains 15 residues. Between the trimmed V and J ends, which lost 0 bases and 1 base, there was a span of 10 bases. The V gene's germline CDR1 is SGHDT and CDR2 YYEEEE. CDR3 DNA: TGTGCCAGCAGCTTGGTTCCGTGGGAGAACACTGAAGCTTTCTTT. Its protein product is CASSLVPWENTEAFF.

This clone turned up a few times. The genes are TRBV27 and TRBJ2-7; 12 nucleotides agree with TRBD2. Germline assignment: CDR1 MNHEY and CDR2 SMNVEV (reference sequence). CDR3 length equals 15 residues. J gave up 3 bases and V 5 bases, and 5 bases lay outside the gene matches. CDR3 in DNA: TGTGCCAGCAGTACACTACTAGCGGGGGGCTACGAGCAGTACTTC. This encodes CASSTLLAGGYEQYF.

This clone was seen a few times. The V call is TRBV14, the J call TRBJ2-3; D is possibly TRBD2 (5 bases). Germline V lookup: CDR1 SGHDN, CDR2 FVKESK. The CDR3 is 15 residues long. V shed 1 base and J shed 2 bases, with 10 bases lying between them. The CDR3 DNA is TGTGCCAGCAGCCAAGGGACTCATTTCACAGATACGCAGTATTTT. It yields the protein CASSQGTHFTDTQYF.

CDR3 in amino acids: CASKVDIKGNTIYF. The CDR3 nucleotides read TGTGCCAGCAAAGTCGACATAAAGGGAAACACCATATATTTT. The chain combines TRBV6-5 with TRBJ1-3; D remains unclear. The CDR3 totals 14 residues. V was clipped by 7 bases and J by 4 bases, with 14 bases between them. From germline, CDR1 is MNHEY and CDR2 SVGAGI.

This clone was recorded a few times. The gene calls are TRBV2 and TRBJ1-4; TRBD1 might be the D (5 bases). V shed 0 bases and J shed 11 bases, with 10 bases lying between them. There are 13 residues in the CDR3. Germline values: CDR1 SNHLY, CDR2 FYNNEI. The CDR3 here is CASSEAGVAKLFF. CDR3 bases: TGTGCCAGCAGTGAAGCGGGGGTTGCGAAACTGTTTTTT.

The sample holds a few counts of this clone. The chain has TRBV7-8 and TRBJ1-3; the D is unclear. V was pared by 5 bases and J by 0 bases, with 11 bases between. The CDR3 loop spans 15 amino acids. Germline CDR1 reads SGHVS; CDR2 reads FQNEAQ. DNA of the CDR3: TGTGCCAGCAGCCGCGACCGGATCTCTGGAAACACCATATATTTT. Protein: CASSRDRISGNTIYF.

CDR3 protein: CASSDQYFNYGYTF. The CDR3 nucleotides read TGTGCCAGCAGTGATCAGTATTTTAACTATGGCTACACCTTC. The genes are TRBV6-5 and TRBJ1-2, with D uncertain. Germline loops: CDR1 MNHEY, CDR2 SVGAGI. The CDR3 length is 14 residues. V was clipped by 5 bases and J by 1 base, with 11 bases between them.

The sample holds a few counts of this clone. The chain uses TRBV29-1 and TRBJ2-2; D is uncertain. The length of the CDR3 is 12 residues. Germline-derived CDR1 and CDR2 are SQVTM and ANQGSEA. V lost 3 bases and J 5 bases, leaving 7 bases between the germline ends. The CDR3 protein is CSVDSQTGELFF. In DNA form, the CDR3 reads TGCAGCGTTGATTCCCAGACCGGGGAGCTGTTTTTT.

The genes are TRBV20-1 and TRBJ2-1, with unresolved D. Germline V gene sequence: CDR1 DFQATT, CDR2 SNEGSKA (reference sequence). Trimming took off 2 bases at V and 7 bases at J, with 6 bases between the two ends. The CDR3 length is 11 residues. CDR3 DNA: TGCAGTGCTAGACCGCGGAATGAGCAGTTCTTC. Residues: CSARPRNEQFF.

The genes are TRBV11-2 and TRBJ1-6; D is uncertain. The germline V gene encodes CDR1 SGHAT and CDR2 FQNNGV. Trimming cost V 1 base and J 7 bases, with 11 bases left between them. The CDR3 contains 15 residues. DNA for the CDR3: TGTGCCAGCAGCTTAGGTCCAGTGTGGAATTCACCCCTCCACTTT. It yields the protein CASSLGPVWNSPLHF.

This clone was seen a few times. V is TRBV4-3 and J is TRBJ2-3, with 15 bases matching TRBD2. With V trimmed by 3 bases and J by 3 bases, 4 bases remained unmatched. The CDR3 consists of 17 residues. Germline CDR1 reads LGHNA; CDR2 reads YSLEER. The CDR3 reads CASSQAGTSGGTDTQYF. Here the CDR3 DNA reads TGCGCCAGCAGCCAGGCTGGGACTAGCGGGGGGACAGATACGCAGTATTTT.

The chain recombines TRBV27 with TRBJ2-3; TRBD1 aligns across 7 bases. The CDR3 contains 16 residues. With 6 bases clipped from V and 5 bases from J, the junction kept 14 bases outside the gene matches. The germline gives CDR1 MNHEY, CDR2 SMNVEV (reference sequence). The CDR3 nucleotides read TGTGCCAGCAGCTTCGAAGGACAGGCCCTGGGAGATACGCAGTATTTT. It translates to CASSFEGQALGDTQYF.

This clone was detected only a few times. The V and J genes are TRBV6-1 and TRBJ1-6; TRBD1 aligns across 7 bases. This CDR3 spans 13 amino acids. The V gene end was trimmed by 6 bases and the J gene end by 8 bases; junction bases not matched to a gene: 4. Germline-derived CDR1 and CDR2 are MNHNS and SASEGT. The chain's CDR3 is CASSDRADSPLHF. The CDR3 nucleotides are TGTGCCAGCAGCGACAGGGCTGATTCACCCCTCCACTTT.

The chain couples TRBV9 to TRBJ2-1, with 7 bases that match TRBD1. V shed 0 bases, J shed 4 bases, and the junction held 4 bases outside the gene matches. The CDR3 totals 15 residues. Germline values: CDR1 SGDLS, CDR2 YYNGEE. CDR3 bases: TGTGCCAGCAGCGTAGGCGGCAGGGGGTACAATGAGCAGTTCTTC. Translation: CASSVGGRGYNEQFF. The whole variable domain, filled in from reference TRBV9 and TRBJ2-1, reads DSGVTQTPKHLITATGQRVTLRCSPRSGDLSVYWYQQSLDQGLQFLIQYYNGEERAKGNILERFSAQQFPDLHSELNLSSLELGDSALYFCASSVGGRGYNEQFFGPGTRLTVL.

The rearrangement links TRBV28 to TRBJ2-1; no clear D. The CDR3 runs to 13 residues. Germline V gives CDR1 MDHEN, CDR2 SYDVKM. V gave up 7 bases and J gave up 7 bases, with 14 bases separating them. CDR3 sequence reads: CASTVISRNEQFF. DNA of the CDR3: TGTGCCAGCACGGTAATTTCGAGGAATGAGCAGTTCTTC. The full variable domain, with the rest looked up from reference TRBV28 and TRBJ2-1, is DVKVTQSSRYLVKRTGEKVFLECVQDMDHENMFWYRQDPGLGLRLIYFSYDVKMKEKGDIPEGYSVSREKKERFSLILESASTNQTSMYLCASTVISRNEQFFGPGTRLTVL.

Regarding this clone: The same CDR3 can be traced to other DNA sequences in this sample. The chain recombines TRBV9 with TRBJ2-3; D might be TRBD1 or TRBD2, each matching 7 bases. This CDR3 spans 15 amino acids. V lost 0 bases to trimming and J lost 3 bases, with 11 bases between them. Germline V lookup: CDR1 SGDLS, CDR2 YYNGEE. CDR3 bases: TGTGCCAGCAGCGTAGGGCAGGGGGGGACAGATACGCAGTATTTT. Its translation is CASSVGQGGTDTQYF.

J is TRBJ1-3 and V is TRBV9, with D uncertain. The germline gives CDR1 SGDLS, CDR2 YYNGEE. V lost 4 bases and J 6 bases, leaving 17 bases between the germline ends. There are 15 residues in the CDR3. Here the CDR3 reads CASSPSSTYENTIYF. The DNA of the CDR3 is TGTGCCAGCAGCCCGAGTAGCACTTATGAAAACACCATATATTTT.

CDR3 amino acids: CASSQLAGENYNEQFF. CDR3 DNA sequence: TGTGCCAGCAGCCAATTAGCGGGGGAGAATTACAATGAGCAGTTCTTC. The gene calls are TRBV16 and TRBJ2-1, with TRBD2 identical over 9 bases. J was trimmed by 4 bases and V by 1 base; bases with no gene match: 5. Germline-derived CDR1 and CDR2 are KGHSY and FQNENV. The CDR3 covers 16 residues.

A word on this clone: A read error may explain this, as a much larger clone is one base away. Other nucleotide sequences from this sample produce the same CDR3. This chain joins TRBV5-6 and TRBJ2-1; D is uncertain. Germline CDR1 reads SGHDT; CDR2 reads YYEEEE. This CDR3 has 11 residues. With 4 bases removed from V and 4 bases from J, the gap between germline ends came to 3 bases. The CDR3 sequence is CASSLYNEQFF. DNA of the CDR3: TGTGCCAGCAGCCTTTACAATGAGCAGTTCTTC.

V gene TRBV4-1 combines with J gene TRBJ2-1; 14 nucleotides align to TRBD2. Germline V gene data show CDR1 as MGHRA and CDR2 as YSYEKL. CDR3 length: 16 residues. The V and J ends lost 4 bases and 7 bases, in that order; junction bases with no gene match: 6. The CDR3 DNA reads TGCGCCAGCAGCCCCTCGACTAGCGGGGGGGAAAATGAGCAGTTCTTC. Translating gives CASSPSTSGGENEQFF.

This chain joins TRBV9 and TRBJ1-2; D is unresolved. This CDR3 has 14 amino acids. V lost 2 bases, J lost 4 bases, and 12 bases lay in between. Germline loops: CDR1 SGDLS, CDR2 YYNGEE. The CDR3 bases are TGTGCCAGCAGCGTGGGAGGATTACCCTATGGCTACACCTTC. Protein product: CASSVGGLPYGYTF.

As regards this clone: The sample holds other DNA sequences that translate to the same CDR3. For the CDR3, the DNA is TGCGCCAGCAGCTTGGGGACAGGGGAGAATCAGCCCCAGCATTTT. Encoded protein: CASSLGTGENQPQHF. The chain employs TRBV5-1 and TRBJ1-5, with 9 bases identical to TRBD1. Germline V lookup: CDR1 SGHRS, CDR2 YFSETQ. The CDR3 consists of 15 residues. V lost 0 bases and J lost 4; bases outside the gene matches: 2.

The sample holds a few counts of this clone. The V and J genes are TRBV7-2 and TRBJ2-5; D may be TRBD2 (6 bases). This CDR3 has 11 amino acids. Germline V CDR1 and CDR2: SGHTA, FQGNSA. Trimming cost V 3 bases and J 13 bases, with 12 bases left between them. The CDR3 DNA is TGTGCCAGCAGCTTGGCTAGCGTTCCGTACTTC. Translated, it gives CASSLASVPYF.

The chain is built from TRBV10-3 and TRBJ2-5; 7 nucleotides agree with TRBD1. Germline CDR1 is ENHRY and CDR2 is SYGVKD. J gave up 2 bases and V 4 bases, and 13 bases lay outside the gene matches. The CDR3 is 17 amino acids. The CDR3 nucleotides are TGTGCCATCAGTGGCAGAGGGACAGCTGGTTTACAAGAGACCCAGTACTTC. Its protein product is CAISGRGTAGLQETQYF.

This clone was seen only a few times. The chain has TRBV14 and TRBJ1-3; no firm D call. The CDR3 spans 13 residues. V was clipped by 5 bases and J by 0 bases, with 5 bases between them. Per germline, CDR1 SGHDN and CDR2 FVKESK. CDR3 region: CASSAYSGNTIYF. The CDR3 region has the DNA TGTGCCAGCAGCGCTTACTCTGGAAACACCATATATTTT.